These 30 T cell receptor beta chains originate from one sample sequenced in a study of T cell responses to AZD1222 COVID-19 vaccine. This table comes from immunoSEQ multiplex PCR, and its TCRdb copy is limited to in-frame clones, with some not included. The table shows 170,000 or so clones, with 75% to 90% occurring only once. The material sequenced was peripheral blood, taken on day 0 of AZD1222 vaccination. The receptors were sampled from an adult in good health.

This clone occurred a few times. CDR3 amino acids: CASSLLNTINEKLFF. CDR3 DNA sequence: TGTGCCAGCAGCTTACTAAATACTATAAATGAAAAACTGTTTTTT. The chain recombines TRBV7-9 with TRBJ1-4; D gene ambiguous. Germline V gives CDR1 SEHNR, CDR2 FQNEAQ (reference sequence). Trimming took off 2 bases at V and 5 bases at J, with 12 bases between the two ends. There are 15 residues in the CDR3.

CDR3 residues: CASSETRAGNAFF. CDR3 in DNA: TGTGCCAGCAGTGAGACGAGGGCAGGGAACGCTTTCTTT. J is TRBJ1-1 and V is TRBV2, with D perhaps matching TRBD1 (5 bases). V dropped 3 bases and J dropped 11 bases, with 16 bases sitting between them. Germline lookup yields CDR1 SNHLY and CDR2 FYNNEI. This CDR3 has 13 amino acids.

This sequence joins TRBV3-1 (or the pseudogene TRBV3-2) and TRBJ1-2; the D gene is possibly TRBD1 (6 bases). The CDR3 is made up of 14 amino acids. Trimming took off 3 bases at V and 2 bases at J, with 10 bases between the two ends. Germline CDR1 is LGHDT and CDR2 is YNNKEL (reference sequence). CDR3 in DNA: TGTGCCAGCAGCCAGGTGAGGGGGAACTATGGCTACACCTTC. It encodes CASSQVRGNYGYTF.

The DNA for the CDR3 is TGTGCCAGCAGTCACGACAGGGGGCTAAATCAGCCCCAGCATTTT. It codes for CASSHDRGLNQPQHF. V is TRBV6-5 and J is TRBJ1-5; 10 bases map to TRBD1. V shed 5 bases, J shed 4 bases, and the junction held 5 bases outside the gene matches. Germline V gene data show CDR1 as MNHEY and CDR2 as SVGAGI. The length of the CDR3 is 15 residues.

V gene TRBV9 combines with J gene TRBJ2-2, with 7 positions matching TRBD1. The CDR3 consists of 15 residues. Losses at the gene ends were 3 bases for V and 3 bases for J; bases not matched to a gene: 5. Germline loops: CDR1 SGDLS, CDR2 YYNGEE. CDR3 loop: CASSGPGQYTGELFF. The CDR3 nucleotides read TGTGCCAGCAGCGGACCGGGACAGTACACCGGGGAGCTGTTTTTT.

The chain links TRBV10-1 to TRBJ2-5, with D tentatively TRBD2 (6 bases). The V end was cut by 4 bases, the J end by 2 bases, with 11 bases between. Germline V gene sequence: CDR1 WNHNN, CDR2 SYGVQD (reference sequence). The CDR3 consists of 14 residues. In DNA, the CDR3 is TGCGCCAGCAGTGGGGACTTTCATCAAGAGACCCAGTACTTC. Protein: CASSGDFHQETQYF.

V gene TRBV4-1 combines with J gene TRBJ2-2; maybe TRBD2 (5 bases). The V gene's germline CDR1 is MGHRA and CDR2 YSYEKL. Trimming stripped 1 base from V and 5 bases from J, with 8 bases between. CDR3 length: 14 residues. In DNA form, the CDR3 reads TGCGCCAGCAGCCAAGTCGGGAAAACCGGGGAGCTGTTTTTT. It is translated as CASSQVGKTGELFF.

The table lists this clone with a count of one. V usage is TRBV6-2 or TRBV6-3 and J usage is TRBJ1-1, with TRBD1 as a possible D gene (6 bases). CDR3 length: 14 residues. V dropped 2 bases and J dropped 1 base, with 8 bases sitting between them. Germline V gene lookup returns CDR1 MNHEY and CDR2 SVGEGT. The CDR3: CASSYHRENTEAFF. Here the CDR3 DNA reads TGTGCCAGCAGTTACCACAGGGAGAACACTGAAGCTTTCTTT.

The chain employs TRBV6-2 or TRBV6-3 and TRBJ2-2; 13 bases align to TRBD2. V lost 6 bases and J lost 4; bases outside the gene matches: 5. There are 16 residues in the CDR3. CDR1 and CDR2 from the germline V gene are MNHEY and SVGEGT. The CDR3 sequence is CASSRLAGGVTGELFF. CDR3 coding DNA: TGTGCCAGCAGCAGACTAGCGGGAGGTGTCACCGGGGAGCTGTTTTTT.

The chain joins TRBV6-1 to TRBJ1-5, with a possible D match to TRBD1 (6 bases). Germline V gene data show CDR1 as MNHNS and CDR2 as SASEGT. Trimming shortened V by 4 bases and J by 6 bases, and 22 bases separated the two germline ends. CDR3 length: 17 residues. The CDR3 protein is CASSAPPNRVGGQPQHF. DNA of the CDR3: TGTGCCAGCAGTGCTCCACCTAACAGGGTGGGGGGTCAGCCCCAGCATTTT.

The V call is TRBV19, the J call TRBJ2-1; 9 bases line up with TRBD2. The germline V gene encodes CDR1 LNHDA and CDR2 SQIVND (reference sequence). V was clipped by 6 bases and J by 2 bases; unmatched bases: 5. The CDR3 is 15 residues long. CDR3 in amino acids: CASSPSGNPYNEQFF. CDR3 DNA: TGTGCCAGTAGCCCTAGCGGGAACCCCTACAATGAGCAGTTCTTC.

The chain links TRBV9 to TRBJ2-5; 7 nucleotides match TRBD2. This CDR3 has 15 amino acids. V gave up 0 bases and J gave up 1 base; unmatched junction bases: 3. Germline loops: CDR1 SGDLS, CDR2 YYNGEE. In DNA, the CDR3 is TGTGCCAGCAGCGTAGAGGGGAGGGTCCAAGAGACCCAGTACTTC. Its protein is CASSVEGRVQETQYF.

J is TRBJ1-2 and V is TRBV5-4; D gene uncertain. Germline V gives CDR1 SGHNT, CDR2 YYREEE (reference sequence). With 0 bases removed from V and 7 bases from J, the gap between germline ends came to 16 bases. The CDR3 totals 15 residues. CDR3 sequence: CASSLDQRQRSGYTF. CDR3 bases: TGTGCCAGCAGCTTGGATCAAAGGCAAAGGTCTGGCTACACCTTC. The full variable domain, completed using reference TRBV5-4 and TRBJ1-2, is ETGVTQSPTHLIKTRGQQVTLRCSSQSGHNTVSWYQQALGQGPQFIFQYYREEENGRGNFPPRFSGLQFPNYSSELNVNALELDDSALYLCASSLDQRQRSGYTFGSGTRLTVV.

This sequence joins TRBV28 and TRBJ2-1; D is unclear. V shed 8 bases and J shed 3 bases, with 11 bases lying between them. CDR3 length equals 13 residues. The germline CDR1 and CDR2 sequences are MDHEN and SYDVKM. CDR3 in amino acids: CASWKRDYNEQFF. CDR3 DNA sequence: TGTGCCAGCTGGAAGCGAGACTACAATGAGCAGTTCTTC.

This clone was seen just once. CDR3: CASSLGLLPPGDEQFF. CDR3 sequence (DNA): TGTGCCAGCAGCTTGGGCTTACTTCCTCCCGGCGATGAGCAGTTCTTC. The chain joins TRBV7-7 to TRBJ2-1; D uncertain. This CDR3 has 16 residues. The V end lost 3 bases, the J end lost 8 bases, and 20 bases lay between the germline ends. CDR1 and CDR2 (germline): SSHAT, FNYEAQ (reference sequence).

This chain links TRBV10-3 with TRBJ2-1, with 9 bases that match TRBD2. This CDR3 has 14 amino acids. Unmatched junction bases numbered 8, after V lost 6 bases and J lost 8 bases. The germline V gene has CDR1 ENHRY and CDR2 SYGVKD. CDR3 sequence reads: CAIREGTSLHEQFF. The CDR3 DNA follows: TGTGCCATCAGGGAAGGGACTAGCTTACATGAGCAGTTCTTC.

This chain links TRBV5-1 with TRBJ1-1; 9 nucleotides match TRBD1. The CDR3 extends over 15 amino acids. Germline loops: CDR1 SGHRS, CDR2 YFSETQ. Losses at the gene ends were 4 bases for V and 1 base for J; bases not matched to a gene: 5. DNA of the CDR3: TGCGCCAGCAGCCTTAGGACAGGGGCGAACACTGAAGCTTTCTTT. The encoded protein is CASSLRTGANTEAFF.

The chain is built from TRBV28 and TRBJ1-1, with D possibly being TRBD1 (6 bases). CDR3 size: 18 residues. CDR1 is MDHEN and CDR2 is SYDVKM in the germline V gene. Trimming removed 6 bases at V and 2 bases at J, with 25 bases between. The CDR3 DNA reads as TGTGCCAGCAGCCCACCGGGCAGGGGCGTCAGAGTAAACACTGAAGCTTTCTTT. This translates into CASSPPGRGVRVNTEAFF.

The chain carries TRBV18 and TRBJ1-1; D is perhaps TRBD1 (5 bases). Trimming took 0 bases from V and 7 from J, leaving 12 bases between them. CDR3 size: 14 residues. Germline-derived CDR1 and CDR2 are KGHSH and LQKENI. CDR3 nucleotides: TGTGCCAGCTCACCACCAGGCAGGGCGGGTGAAGCTTTCTTT. It encodes CASSPPGRAGEAFF.

The CDR3 nucleotides are TGTGCCAGCAGGGGGACTAGCGGGAGCCACGAGCAGTACTTC. Protein: CASRGTSGSHEQYF. V and J are TRBV27 and TRBJ2-7; 14 bases fit TRBD2. CDR3 length: 14 amino acids. Trimming took 6 bases from V and 5 from J; bases not matched to a gene: 3. Germline loops: CDR1 MNHEY, CDR2 SMNVEV (reference sequence).

The J gene is TRBJ2-5, the V gene TRBV21-1; TRBD1 is the table's D call and was not checked against the DNA. TRBV21-1 is noted as a pseudogene. The CDR3 length is 16 residues. Here the CDR3 DNA reads TGTGCCAGCAGCAATAGGCCAGGGGGGTACAGGGAGACCCAGTACTTC. Translation: CASSNRPGGYRETQYF.

The V call is TRBV9, the J call TRBJ1-6, with TRBD1 as a possible D gene (6 bases). CDR1 and CDR2 (germline): SGDLS, YYNGEE. The CDR3 runs 13 residues. The V end lost 4 bases, the J end lost 7 bases, and 9 bases lay between the germline ends. CDR3 loop: CASSITGNSPLHF. In nucleotides, the CDR3 is TGTGCCAGCAGCATCACAGGGAATTCACCCCTCCACTTT.

V usage is TRBV7-9 and J usage is TRBJ1-1; D not resolved. This CDR3 is built from 14 residues. V was clipped by 3 bases and J by 6 bases, with 14 bases between them. Germline-derived CDR1 and CDR2 are SEHNR and FQNEAQ (reference sequence). This chain's CDR3 is CASSFPPRGAEAFF. In DNA form, the CDR3 reads TGTGCCAGCAGCTTCCCCCCCCGAGGCGCTGAAGCTTTCTTT.

V is TRBV20-1 and J is TRBJ2-7; D is possibly TRBD2 (5 bases). V lost 3 bases, J lost 0 bases, and 9 bases lay in between. The germline CDR1 and CDR2 sequences are DFQATT and SNEGSKA (reference sequence). CDR3 size: 13 residues. CDR3 DNA: TGCAGTGCTAGTGGTGGGAGCTCCTACGAGCAGTACTTC. This sequence encodes CSASGGSSYEQYF.

J is TRBJ2-7 and V is TRBV7-3; 7 nucleotides line up with TRBD2. The CDR3 has 19 amino acids. Germline assignment: CDR1 SGHTA and CDR2 FQGTGA. J gave up 3 bases and V 0 bases, and 17 bases lay outside the gene matches. The CDR3 DNA sequence: TGTGCCAGCAGCTTAACATCAGGGCGTCGACTAGCAACCCACTACGAGCAGTACTTC. Translating it yields CASSLTSGRRLATHYEQYF.

V is TRBV5-1 and J is TRBJ1-2; unclear D gene. Germline V gene sequence: CDR1 SGHRS, CDR2 YFSETQ. The CDR3 is 14 amino acids. V shed 1 base and J shed 6 bases, with 13 bases lying between them. This CDR3 is CASSLHPGVDGYTF. The DNA of the CDR3 is TGCGCCAGCAGCTTGCACCCGGGCGTGGATGGCTACACCTTC.

The CDR3 sequence is CASSTASSSYEQYF. The CDR3 DNA sequence: TGTGCCAGCAGCACAGCCTCTAGCTCCTACGAGCAGTACTTC. The V call is TRBV2, the J call TRBJ2-7, with D unresolved. V lost 6 bases to trimming and J lost 0 bases, with 12 bases between them. The CDR3 is 14 residues long. CDR1 is SNHLY and CDR2 is FYNNEI in the germline V gene. The entire variable domain, with the rest obtained from reference TRBV2 and TRBJ2-7, is as follows: EPEVTQTPSHQVTQMGQEVILRCVPISNHLYFYWYRQILGQKVEFLVSFYNNEISEKSEIFDDQFSVERPDGSNFTLKIRSTKLEDSAMYFCASSTASSSYEQYFGPGTRLTVT.

This chain joins TRBV5-4 and TRBJ2-7, with D hard to call. The CDR3 runs 13 residues. Per the germline V gene, CDR1 is SGHNT and CDR2 is YYREEE (reference sequence). With 4 bases removed from V and 1 base from J, the gap between germline ends came to 9 bases. The CDR3: CASSPSRSYEQYF. Here the CDR3 DNA reads TGTGCCAGCAGCCCCTCCAGGTCCTACGAGCAGTACTTC.

This clone came up once. The chain has TRBV15 and TRBJ1-5; D remains ambiguous. The CDR3 spans 12 residues. Trimming stripped 6 bases from V and 6 bases from J, with 9 bases between. Germline values: CDR1 LNHNV, CDR2 YYDKDF (reference sequence). CDR3 region: CATSVMSQPQHF. CDR3 sequence (DNA): TGTGCCACCAGTGTAATGTCTCAGCCCCAGCATTTT.

V and J are TRBV7-2 and TRBJ1-5, with a weak D call TRBD1 (5 bases). The CDR3 has 16 residues. The V gene lost 1 base and the J gene lost 6 bases, with 16 bases spanning the gap. Germline assignment: CDR1 SGHTA and CDR2 FQGNSA. In DNA, the CDR3 is TGTGCCAGCAGCTTAGATCAGGGTTTCGCAGGTCAGCCCCAGCATTTT. This gives the protein CASSLDQGFAGQPQHF.